The 16 T cell receptor beta chains below all came from one sample that was sequenced in a study of blood T cell repertoires in COVID-19 (dated by TCRdb to about 2020). Libraries were prepared through the immunoSEQ multiplex PCR assay. This is the immuneACCESS table as TCRdb keeps it, with only in-frame sequences that have V and J called. A part of the clones is gone; compared with another copy, unresolved V genes explain less than half, and the rest is unexplained. Here the sample has fewer than 300,000 clones; roughly 88% occur a single time. Around 1% of the sample is held by the ten biggest clonotypes. The sample consisted of peripheral blood. These receptor sequences come from a human donor with COVID-19, enrolled during active disease. The donor label of this sample is uncertain.

The rearrangement uses TRBV4-3 and TRBJ1-2; 8 positions agree with TRBD1. This CDR3 comprises 13 residues. The germline V gene has CDR1 LGHNA and CDR2 YSLEER. The ends lost 3 bases at V and 8 bases at J; junction bases unmatched: 5. CDR3: CASSQDRERGYTF. CDR3 coding DNA: TGCGCCAGCAGCCAGGACAGGGAAAGGGGCTACACCTTC.

The J gene is TRBJ1-4, the V gene TRBV12-3 or TRBV12-4; D perhaps matches TRBD1 (5 bases). V dropped 10 bases and J dropped 4 bases, with 13 bases sitting between them. This CDR3 spans 13 amino acids. The CDR3 is CATAIGVNEKLFF. Here the CDR3 DNA reads TGTGCCACCGCTATAGGGGTTAATGAAAAACTGTTTTTT.

This clone has a single count. Here the CDR3 reads CASSHGRDYRLEQYF. CDR3 coding DNA: TGTGCCAGCAGCCACGGCCGGGACTACCGCCTCGAGCAGTACTTC. V and J are TRBV3-1 (or the pseudogene TRBV3-2) and TRBJ2-7, with 7 bases that match TRBD2. Germline CDR1 is LGHDT and CDR2 is YNNKEL (reference sequence). Trimming took 3 bases from V and 6 from J; bases not matched to a gene: 11. The CDR3 runs to 15 residues.

The rearrangement links TRBV30 to TRBJ2-3; maybe TRBD2 (6 bases). The CDR3 has 16 amino acids. Trimming removed 0 bases from V and 1 base from J, with 14 bases in between. Per the germline V gene, CDR1 is GTSNPN and CDR2 is SVGIG (reference sequence). The CDR3 here is CAWSVGIADGTDTQYF. The CDR3 nucleotides are TGTGCCTGGAGTGTTGGGATAGCGGATGGCACAGATACGCAGTATTTT.

The rearrangement joins TRBV24-1 to TRBJ2-1; D is possibly TRBD1 (6 bases). The CDR3 consists of 16 residues. Germline CDR1 reads KGHDR; CDR2 reads SFDVKD. The V and J ends lost 3 bases and 0 bases respectively, with 11 bases between them. The CDR3 coding sequence is TGTGCCACCAGTGATACAGGGTCGAGCTCCTACAATGAGCAGTTCTTC. Protein product: CATSDTGSSSYNEQFF.

The rearrangement links TRBV19 to TRBJ2-7; 9 bases are a match to TRBD2. V lost 5 bases to trimming and J lost 0 bases; unmatched junction nucleotides: 14. This CDR3 region has 18 residues. Germline V gene sequence: CDR1 LNHDA, CDR2 SQIVND (reference sequence). In DNA, the CDR3 is TGTGCCAGTAGTCGAATGGGCATCATAGCGGGAGCCTCCTACGAGCAGTACTTC. Translating it yields CASSRMGIIAGASYEQYF.

V gene TRBV5-6 combines with J gene TRBJ2-5; possible D gene TRBD2, 6 bases. Germline CDR1 SGHDT, CDR2 YYEEEE. V was clipped by 4 bases and J by 9 bases, with 19 bases between them. The CDR3 is 14 amino acids. The CDR3 spells CASSPGRPGGAQYF. The DNA for the CDR3 is TGTGCCAGCAGCCCGGGACGGCCCGGAGGGGCCCAGTACTTC.

The rearrangement links TRBV5-4 to TRBJ2-5; 11 bases match TRBD2. CDR1 is SGHNT and CDR2 is YYREEE in the germline V gene (reference sequence). J was trimmed by 4 bases and V by 5 bases; bases with no gene match: 4. CDR3 length: 14 residues. The CDR3 sequence: CASSTSGSGETQYF. For the CDR3, the DNA is TGTGCCAGCAGTACTAGCGGGAGTGGAGAGACCCAGTACTTC.

The chain links TRBV6-5 to TRBJ2-5; a possible D gene is TRBD2 (5 bases). Germline CDR1 reads MNHEY; CDR2 reads SVGAGI. Trimming left V 7 bases short and J 4 bases short, with 13 bases between. The CDR3 covers 13 residues. The CDR3 reads CASKTIGGETQYF. The CDR3 nucleotides are TGTGCCAGCAAGACTATCGGAGGAGAGACCCAGTACTTC.

V is TRBV5-1 and J is TRBJ1-5; D is ambiguous. The CDR3 extends over 17 amino acids. V was pared by 0 bases and J by 2 bases, with 15 bases between. CDR1 SGHRS and CDR2 YFSETQ come from the germline V gene. CDR3 coding DNA: TGCGCCAGCAGCTTGGGGAGGCGGGGAGGGCGCAATCAGCCCCAGCATTTT. Translated, it gives CASSLGRRGGRNQPQHF. The complete variable domain, with remaining parts taken from reference TRBV5-1 and TRBJ1-5, reads KAGVTQTPRYLIKTRGQQVTLSCSPISGHRSVSWYQQTPGQGLQFLFEYFSETQRNKGNFPGRFSGRQFSNSRSEMNVSTLELGDSALYLCASSLGRRGGRNQPQHFGDGTRLSIL.

The CDR3 nucleotides are TGTGCCACCGCGACAGGTCGGAGTGAAAAACTGTTTTTT. Residues: CATATGRSEKLFF. The rearrangement joins TRBV24-1 to TRBJ1-4; a weak D match, TRBD1 (6 bases). Germline CDR1 and CDR2: KGHDR and SFDVKD. CDR3 length equals 13 residues. V lost 9 bases and J 7 bases, leaving 14 bases between the germline ends.

V and J are TRBV28 and TRBJ1-4; 10 bases match TRBD1. V was pared by 6 bases and J by 7 bases, with 5 bases of the junction left unmatched. Germline CDR1 and CDR2: MDHEN and SYDVKM. The CDR3 is made up of 14 amino acids. CDR3 sequence: CASRPGTGVEKLFF. The CDR3 DNA is TGTGCCAGCAGACCCGGGACAGGGGTTGAAAAACTGTTTTTT.

CDR3 in amino acids: CASSLTGVLYGYTF. For the CDR3, the DNA is TGTGCCAGCAGCTTAACAGGGGTCTTGTATGGCTACACCTTC. J is TRBJ1-2 and V is TRBV28; 7 bases match TRBD1. Trimming cost V 6 bases and J 5 bases; bases outside gene matches: 9. Germline CDR1 MDHEN, CDR2 SYDVKM. CDR3 length: 14 amino acids.

The V call is TRBV6-5, the J call TRBJ2-5, with D perhaps matching TRBD2 (6 bases). The CDR3 is 15 amino acids. The ends were cut back, 7 bases at V and 5 bases at J, with 20 bases in the middle. CDR1 MNHEY and CDR2 SVGAGI come from the germline V gene. The CDR3 DNA follows: TGTGCCAGCACCAAGCCGGGGGATACTCGCGAGACCCAGTACTTC. The encoded protein is CASTKPGDTRETQYF.

This chain uses TRBV2 with TRBJ2-1, with 11 bases identical to TRBD1. J was trimmed by 5 bases and V by 7 bases; bases with no gene match: 4. This CDR3 has 14 amino acids. Germline V gene lookup returns CDR1 SNHLY and CDR2 FYNNEI. The CDR3 DNA reads TGTGCCAGCAATGGACAGGGGGCGGACAATGAGCAGTTCTTC. Protein: CASNGQGADNEQFF.

In this sample, this clone turned up once. The chain couples TRBV7-2 to TRBJ1-1; 8 bases agree with TRBD1. Trimming at V came to 3 bases and at J to 4 bases, leaving 4 bases not matched to a gene. The CDR3 length is 14 residues. CDR1 is SGHTA and CDR2 is FQGNSA in the germline V gene. DNA of the CDR3: TGTGCCAGCAGCTTCCGACAGGGGTCCACTGAAGCTTTCTTT. Translating gives CASSFRQGSTEAFF.